These 20 T cell receptor beta chains came from one sample sequenced in a study of immune evolution from preneoplasia to lung adenocarcinoma. Some clones are missing from TCRdb's copy, which holds only in-frame ones; the method was immunoSEQ multiplex PCR. Of approximately 9,000 clones detected, around 79% appear once; the ten largest clones hold 9%. The sequencing sample was made of FFPE minimally invasive lung adenocarcinoma tissue. The receptors were gathered from a donor at least 70 years old with lung adenocarcinoma.

With regard to this clone: One junction end does not reproduce the germline sequence, and a read error may be involved. This CDR3 is also generated by other DNA sequences in the sample. This chain links TRBV7-7 with TRBJ2-7; tentative D call: TRBD2 (5 bases). Germline V gene lookup returns CDR1 SSHAT and CDR2 FNYEAQ (reference sequence). The CDR3 covers 13 residues. CDR3 in DNA: TGTGCTAGCAGTAAAGACGAGGGATACGAGCAGTACTTC. Translated: CASSKDEGYEQYF.

The rearrangement joins TRBV10-3 to TRBJ2-7; D perhaps matches TRBD1 (7 bases). The CDR3 length is 14 residues. Per germline, CDR1 ENHRY and CDR2 SYGVKD. Trimming removed 4 bases at V and 0 bases at J, with 10 bases between. CDR3 in amino acids: CAISAQGGSYEQYF. The CDR3 DNA sequence: TGTGCCATCAGTGCCCAGGGGGGCTCCTACGAGCAGTACTTC.

J is TRBJ2-1 and V is TRBV6-4; unclear D gene. V lost 0 bases to trimming and J lost 2 bases, with 11 bases between them. Germline V gives CDR1 MRHNA, CDR2 SNTAGT. The CDR3 spans 16 residues. CDR3 nucleotides: TGTGCCAGCAGTGACTCGGGCGACCCAGCCTACAATGAGCAGTTCTTC. It codes for CASSDSGDPAYNEQFF.

The chain uses TRBV9 and TRBJ2-2; no clear D gene. Per the germline V gene, CDR1 is SGDLS and CDR2 is YYNGEE. The length of the CDR3 is 17 residues. The V and J ends lost 0 bases and 4 bases respectively, with 16 bases between them. The CDR3 DNA is TGTGCCAGCAGCGTAGCCGAGTTGGCCGTCGGCACCGGGGAGCTGTTTTTT. This sequence encodes CASSVAELAVGTGELFF.

The rearrangement joins TRBV7-2 to TRBJ2-2; D remains ambiguous. CDR1 and CDR2 (germline): SGHTA, FQGNSA. The length of the CDR3 is 14 residues. V gave up 5 bases and J gave up 2 bases, with 9 bases separating them. CDR3 bases: TGTGCCAGCAGCCCCAGTAGCAACACCGGGGAGCTGTTTTTT. It is translated as CASSPSSNTGELFF.

V gene TRBV5-5 combines with J gene TRBJ1-5; 7 bases fit TRBD1. The V gene's germline CDR1 is SGHKS and CDR2 YYEKEE (reference sequence). Trimming removed 7 bases from V and 0 bases from J; junction bases left unmatched: 16. The CDR3 has 18 amino acids. The CDR3 protein is CASDRVPRGQASNQPQHF. DNA of the CDR3: TGTGCCAGCGATCGAGTGCCACGTGGACAGGCTAGCAATCAGCCCCAGCATTTT.

The chain uses TRBV28 and TRBJ2-5; maybe TRBD2 (5 bases). V dropped 5 bases and J dropped 7 bases, with 23 bases sitting between them. This CDR3 contains 16 residues. The germline gives CDR1 MDHEN, CDR2 SYDVKM. The CDR3 is CASSPQRAERRGTQYF. In DNA, the CDR3 is TGTGCCAGCAGTCCCCAGCGAGCGGAGCGACGGGGGACCCAGTACTTC.

The genes are TRBV6-1 and TRBJ1-4; D might be TRBD1 (6 bases). The ends were cut back, 6 bases at V and 8 bases at J, with 10 bases in the middle. The CDR3 is 12 residues long. Per the germline V gene, CDR1 is MNHNS and CDR2 is SASEGT. In DNA form, the CDR3 reads TGTGCCAGCAGATACGGGACAGAAAAACTGTTTTTT. As protein: CASRYGTEKLFF.

This clone was seen only a few times. V and J are TRBV7-6 and TRBJ2-2, with 10 bases fitting TRBD1. After removal of 5 bases from V and 16 bases from J, the junction contained 10 bases not matched to a gene. Germline V gives CDR1 SGHVS, CDR2 FNYEAQ. There are 13 residues in the CDR3. The CDR3, as DNA: TGTGCCAGCAGCCAGGGACAGGGGACCGAGTCGTTTTTT. Translating it yields CASSQGQGTESFF.

The table lists this clone with a few counts. V and J are TRBV5-1 and TRBJ1-2; tentatively, D is TRBD1 (6 bases). V lost 4 bases to trimming and J lost 3 bases, with 19 bases between them. Germline-derived CDR1 and CDR2 are SGHRS and YFSETQ. The CDR3 consists of 16 residues. Here the CDR3 DNA reads TGCGCCAGCAGCCTAGGGGCCGGGGGGCAGGACTATGGCTACACCTTC. Its protein is CASSLGAGGQDYGYTF.

A few counts support this clone. The chain recombines TRBV4-1 with TRBJ2-1, with 9 bases that match TRBD2. With V trimmed by 2 bases and J by 3 bases, 8 bases remained unmatched. The CDR3 length is 17 residues. Germline CDR1 is MGHRA and CDR2 is YSYEKL. The CDR3 region has the DNA TGCGCCAGCAGCCAACCCGCCGTACTAGCGGGCTACAATGAGCAGTTCTTC. This encodes CASSQPAVLAGYNEQFF.

The J gene is TRBJ2-2, the V gene TRBV7-2; 10 nucleotides agree with TRBD2. V was clipped by 4 bases and J by 4 bases; unmatched bases: 9. The CDR3 is made up of 17 amino acids. Germline V lookup: CDR1 SGHTA, CDR2 FQGNSA. The CDR3 nucleotides read TGTGCCAGCAGCTCGAGGCCTAGCGGGAGCGGCACCGGGGAGCTGTTTTTT. Translated, it gives CASSSRPSGSGTGELFF.

The chain combines TRBV6-4 with TRBJ2-7, with D perhaps matching TRBD2 (5 bases). V was trimmed by 8 bases and J by 2 bases, leaving 13 bases between them. The germline V gene encodes CDR1 MRHNA and CDR2 SNTAGT. The CDR3 covers 13 residues. The CDR3 nucleotides are TGTGCCAGCCCACTAGGTACCACCTACGAGCAGTACTTC. It is translated as CASPLGTTYEQYF.

This chain connects TRBV5-1 to TRBJ1-1; 10 nucleotides agree with TRBD1. This CDR3 comprises 15 residues. Losses at the gene ends were 4 bases for V and 4 bases for J; bases not matched to a gene: 7. CDR1 is SGHRS, CDR2 YFSETQ, per germline. The DNA for the CDR3 is TGCGCCAGCAGCCCAAGGACAGGGGGAAGCACTGAAGCTTTCTTT. It is translated as CASSPRTGGSTEAFF.

This clone has only one observation. The chain is built from TRBV6-5 and TRBJ1-2; 8 bases match TRBD1. Per the germline V gene, CDR1 is MNHEY and CDR2 is SVGAGI. The V and J ends lost 2 bases and 8 bases, in that order; junction bases with no gene match: 13. This CDR3 is built from 16 residues. CDR3 sequence reads: CASSYRATGESRGYTF. Written as DNA, the CDR3 is TGTGCCAGCAGTTACAGGGCGACAGGGGAGTCTCGCGGCTACACCTTC.

This clone was counted a few times. V usage is TRBV6-6 and J usage is TRBJ1-1, with D perhaps TRBD1 (6 bases). Trimming shortened V by 2 bases and J by 6 bases, and 16 bases separated the two germline ends. CDR3 length: 15 amino acids. Germline lookup yields CDR1 MNHNY and CDR2 SVGAGI (reference sequence). CDR3 amino acids: CASSYVDSSRSEAFF. As DNA, the CDR3 is TGTGCCAGCAGTTACGTGGACAGTTCTAGGTCTGAAGCTTTCTTT.

A single count supports this clone. The chain links TRBV18 to TRBJ1-5; a possible D gene is TRBD1 (5 bases). This CDR3 has 14 residues. The V gene lost 5 bases and the J gene lost 2 bases, with 10 bases spanning the gap. Germline values: CDR1 KGHSH, CDR2 LQKENI. This CDR3 is CASSGDGRNQPQHF. CDR3 DNA sequence: TGTGCCAGCTCAGGGGACGGCCGCAATCAGCCCCAGCATTTT. The full variable domain, completed using reference TRBV18 and TRBJ1-5, is NAGVMQNPRHLVRRRGQEARLRCSPMKGHSHVYWYRQLPEEGLKFMVYLQKENIIDESGMPKERFSAEFPKEGPSILRIQQVVRGDSAAYFCASSGDGRNQPQHFGDGTRLSIL.

V is TRBV5-1 and J is TRBJ2-5; TRBD1 might be the D (6 bases). The CDR3 runs 14 residues. Trimming cost V 0 bases and J 5 bases, with 11 bases left between them. Germline lookup yields CDR1 SGHRS and CDR2 YFSETQ. CDR3 loop: CASSLEGGRETQYF. The CDR3 DNA follows: TGCGCCAGCAGCTTGGAAGGGGGTCGGGAGACCCAGTACTTC.

The gene calls are TRBV5-4 and TRBJ2-5; possibly TRBD1 for D (6 bases). The length of the CDR3 is 14 residues. V lost 7 bases and J lost 2, with 15 bases in between. CDR1 is SGHNT, CDR2 YYREEE, per germline (reference sequence). CDR3 nucleotides: TGTGCCAGCGTATTACAGGGCCAACAAGAGACCCAGTACTTC. Its translation: CASVLQGQQETQYF.

The chain uses TRBV6-5 and TRBJ1-2, with TRBD1 as a possible D gene (5 bases). In germline, CDR1 is MNHEY, CDR2 SVGAGI. This CDR3 spans 14 amino acids. V was pared by 5 bases and J by 3 bases, with 13 bases between. DNA of the CDR3: TGTGCCAGCAGTGCCCGCGGGGGTCACTATGGCTACACCTTC. This gives the protein CASSARGGHYGYTF.